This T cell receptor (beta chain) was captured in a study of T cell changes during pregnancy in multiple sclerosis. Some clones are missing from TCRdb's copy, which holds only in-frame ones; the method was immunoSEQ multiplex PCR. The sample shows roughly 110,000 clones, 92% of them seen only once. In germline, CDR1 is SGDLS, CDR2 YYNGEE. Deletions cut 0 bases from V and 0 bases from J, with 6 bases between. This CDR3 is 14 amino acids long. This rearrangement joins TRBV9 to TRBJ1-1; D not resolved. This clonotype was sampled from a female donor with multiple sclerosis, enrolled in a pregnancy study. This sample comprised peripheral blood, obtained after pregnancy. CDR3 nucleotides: TGTGCCAGCAGCGTAGCAGAAGTGAACACTGAAGCTTTCTTT. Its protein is CASSVAEVNTEAFF.